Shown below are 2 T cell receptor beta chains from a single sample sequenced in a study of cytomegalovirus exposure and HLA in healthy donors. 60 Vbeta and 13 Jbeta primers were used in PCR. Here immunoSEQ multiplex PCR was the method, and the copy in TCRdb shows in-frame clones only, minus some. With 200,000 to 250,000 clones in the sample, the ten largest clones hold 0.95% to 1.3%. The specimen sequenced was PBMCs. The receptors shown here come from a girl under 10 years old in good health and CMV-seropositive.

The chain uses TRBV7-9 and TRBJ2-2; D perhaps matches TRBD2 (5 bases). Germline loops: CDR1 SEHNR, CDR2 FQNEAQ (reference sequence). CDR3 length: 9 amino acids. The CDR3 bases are TGTGTCGCCGGGGAGGAGCTGTTTTTT. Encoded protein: CVAGEELFF.

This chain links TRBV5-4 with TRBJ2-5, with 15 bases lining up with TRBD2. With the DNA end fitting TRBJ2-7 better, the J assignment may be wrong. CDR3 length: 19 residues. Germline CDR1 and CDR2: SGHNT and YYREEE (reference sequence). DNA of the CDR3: TGTGCCAGCAGCACGGGACTAGCGGGAGGCCGCCACAGCTCCTACGAGCAGTACTTC. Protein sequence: CASSTGLAGGRHSSYEQYF.